The T cell receptor beta chain described here comes from a study of blood T cells in healthy people across ages. Primers used in a second PCR of roughly 6 to 12 cycles were a sample-barcoded 5' primer and a J-beta primer mix. No fewer than 3 million CDR3-containing paired-end reads came from each sample. TCRdb analysed the 5' RACE reads with MiXCR anew, one entry per CDR3 protein. The sample has around 1,600,000 distinct CDR3 sequences, about 42% seen once. The sample consisted of blood. This receptor was identified in a woman under 30 in good health.

CDR3 amino acids: CASSLRLTGTGAYNEQFF. CDR3 sequence (DNA): TGTGCCAGCAGTTTACGTCTTACCGGGACAGGGGCCTACAATGAGCAGTTCTTC. V usage is TRBV27 and J usage is TRBJ2-1, with TRBD1 identical over 10 bases. The CDR3 is made up of 18 amino acids. CDR1 MNHEY and CDR2 SMNVEV come from the germline V gene (reference sequence). The ends lost 2 bases at V and 2 bases at J; junction bases unmatched: 9.